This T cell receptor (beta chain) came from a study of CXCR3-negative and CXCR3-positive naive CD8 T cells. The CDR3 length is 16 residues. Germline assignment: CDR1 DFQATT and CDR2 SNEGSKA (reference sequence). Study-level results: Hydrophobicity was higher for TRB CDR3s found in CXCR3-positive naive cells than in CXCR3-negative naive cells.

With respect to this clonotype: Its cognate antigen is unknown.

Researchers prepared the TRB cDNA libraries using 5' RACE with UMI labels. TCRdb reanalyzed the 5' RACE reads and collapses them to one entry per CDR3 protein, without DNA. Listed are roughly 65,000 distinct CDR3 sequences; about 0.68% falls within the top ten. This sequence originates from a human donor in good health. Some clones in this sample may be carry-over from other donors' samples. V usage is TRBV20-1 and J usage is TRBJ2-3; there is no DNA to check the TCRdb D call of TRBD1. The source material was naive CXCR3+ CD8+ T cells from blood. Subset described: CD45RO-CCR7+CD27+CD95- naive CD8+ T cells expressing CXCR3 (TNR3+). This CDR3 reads CSRPLAGGQGTDTQYF.